This T cell receptor (beta chain) was identified in a study of OX40 agonist ivuxolimab in advanced cancers. Concerning the study at large: Ivuxolimab was an agonistic, fully human IgG2 monoclonal antibody directed against OX40 (CD134), a costimulatory receptor. Intravenous ivuxolimab was administered to patients every 2 weeks at six dose levels: 0.01, 0.1, 0.3, 1.5, 3 and 10 mg/kg. Peripheral TCRbeta sequencing aimed to test whether ivuxolimab altered TCR sequence diversity and caused clonal T-cell expansion. Of the approximately 50 dose-escalation patients, hepatocellular carcinoma was present in approximately 20, melanoma in roughly 15, renal cell carcinoma in 9 and head and neck cancer in 9. The dose-escalation cohort was about 86% male with a mean age of about 58 years, ranging from roughly 20 to 85. Prior anti-PD-1, anti-PD-L1 or anti-CTLA-4 therapy was permitted, and approximately 42% of dose-escalation patients had received checkpoint inhibitors. Partial responses occurred in three dose-escalation patients: two with cutaneous melanoma and one with hepatocellular carcinoma. The monotherapy dose-escalation portion (N ≈ 50 patients) of the phase I ivuxolimab trial is reported in the paper.

Genomic DNA was extracted from sorted cells for sequencing of the TCRbeta CDR3 region. TCRbeta CDR3 regions were sequenced using the immunoSEQ Assay. TCRdb carries this immuneACCESS record with in-frame sequences only. Its versions omit some clonotypes, under half of them owing to an unresolved V gene in the studies checked, with the rest unexplained. This sample is represented by roughly 46,000 clones; over 75% of them were singletons. The top ten clonotypes cover 10% to 15% of the sample. The cysteine opens and the phenylalanine closes a CDR3 of 17 amino acids. Just the 51-base CDR3 DNA is kept, in frame starting at base 1. CDR1 and CDR2 were assigned from the germline V gene as SGHAT and FQNNGV. Trimming removed 3 bases from V and 3 bases from J; the gene matches leave 9 bases unexplained. A remark on this clone: Its antigen remains unidentified. Base qualities are not provided; no much larger clone lies one nucleotide away.

Summary of the overall study and its limitations: After ivuxolimab, CD8+ T cells had more expanded clones than CD4+ T cells on average. At doses of 0.1 to 3.0 mg/kg, clonal expansion of both CD4+ and CD8+ T cells in blood was seen between baseline and week 6. In partial responders in the 0.1-3.0 mg/kg groups, normalized peripheral clonal expansion was found to be among the lowest, especially among CD8+ T cells. Low levels of normalized T-cell clonal expansion were also seen in some patients who did not respond. Which antigens the clonally expanded peripheral T cells were specific for was not determined.

Patients with autoimmune disease history or receiving systemic immunosuppression were excluded from the trial. Peripheral blood for TCR sequencing was drawn from every dose cohort at baseline, at cycle 4 day 1 and at cycle 7 day 1. Samples came from an open-label, multicenter, first-in-human phase I dose-escalation trial of ivuxolimab. Adults with locally advanced or metastatic head and neck squamous cell, hepatocellular, melanoma or renal cell carcinoma were enrolled in the trial. Before TCR sequencing, CD4+ and CD8+ T cells were separately sorted from peripheral blood. Sequencing was performed on CD4+ or CD8+ T cells sorted from blood, taken in a trial of the OX40 agonist ivuxolimab. This TCR came from an adult with an advanced solid tumor such as melanoma, head and neck, liver or kidney cancer. The chain is assembled from TRBV11-2 and TRBJ2-3; the junction holds 10 bases that match TRBD2. The DNA sequence follows: TGTGCCAGCAGCTTTCCCCCAGCGGGAGGGTCGACAGATACGCAGTATTTT. It specifies CASSFPPAGGSTDTQYF.